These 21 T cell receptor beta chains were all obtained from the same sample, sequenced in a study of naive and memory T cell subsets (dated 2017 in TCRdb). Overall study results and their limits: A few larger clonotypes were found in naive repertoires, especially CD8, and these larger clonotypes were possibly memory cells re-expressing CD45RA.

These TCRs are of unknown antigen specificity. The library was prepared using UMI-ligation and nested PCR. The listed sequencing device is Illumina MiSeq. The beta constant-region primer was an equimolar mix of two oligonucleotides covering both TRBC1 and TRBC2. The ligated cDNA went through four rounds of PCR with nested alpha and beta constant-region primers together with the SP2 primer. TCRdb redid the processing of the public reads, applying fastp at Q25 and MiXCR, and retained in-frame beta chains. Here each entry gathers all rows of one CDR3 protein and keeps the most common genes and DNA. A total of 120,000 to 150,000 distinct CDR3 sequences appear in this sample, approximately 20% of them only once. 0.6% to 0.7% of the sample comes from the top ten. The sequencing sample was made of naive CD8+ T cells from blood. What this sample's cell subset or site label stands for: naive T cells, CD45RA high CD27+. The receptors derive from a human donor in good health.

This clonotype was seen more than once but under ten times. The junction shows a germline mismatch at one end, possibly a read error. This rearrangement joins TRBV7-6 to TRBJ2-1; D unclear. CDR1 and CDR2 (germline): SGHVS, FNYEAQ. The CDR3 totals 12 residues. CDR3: CASSPTYDEQFF. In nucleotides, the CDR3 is TGTGCCAGCAGTCCGACCTACGATGAGCAGTTCTTC.

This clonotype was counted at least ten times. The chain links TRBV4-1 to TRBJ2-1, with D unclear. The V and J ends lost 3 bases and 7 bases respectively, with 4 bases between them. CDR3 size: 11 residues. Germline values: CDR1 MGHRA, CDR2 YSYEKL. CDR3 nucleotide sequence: TGCGCCAGCAGCCATAGTAATGAGCAGTTCTTC. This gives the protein CASSHSNEQFF.

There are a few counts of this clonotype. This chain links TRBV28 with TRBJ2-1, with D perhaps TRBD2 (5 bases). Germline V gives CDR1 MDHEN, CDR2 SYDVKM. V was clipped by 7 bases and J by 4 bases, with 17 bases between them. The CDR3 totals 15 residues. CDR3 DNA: TGTGCCAGCAAACCTAGCTTCCCCCTATACAATGAGCAGTTCTTC. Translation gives CASKPSFPLYNEQFF.

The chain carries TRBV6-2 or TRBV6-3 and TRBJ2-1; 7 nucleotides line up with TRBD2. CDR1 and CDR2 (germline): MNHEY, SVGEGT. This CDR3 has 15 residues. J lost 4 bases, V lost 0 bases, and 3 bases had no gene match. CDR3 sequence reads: CASSYSAREYNEQFF. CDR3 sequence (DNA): TGTGCCAGCAGTTACTCCGCGCGGGAGTACAATGAGCAGTTCTTC.

The CDR3 DNA sequence: TGTGCCAGCAGTGAGGTAGCGGGAGCGGACGAGCAGTACTTC. It yields the protein CASSEVAGADEQYF. The chain links TRBV6-1 to TRBJ2-7; TRBD2 aligns across 9 bases. V trimming: 3 bases; J trimming: 5 bases; junction bases outside the gene matches: 5. This CDR3 has 14 residues. The germline V gene encodes CDR1 MNHNS and CDR2 SASEGT.

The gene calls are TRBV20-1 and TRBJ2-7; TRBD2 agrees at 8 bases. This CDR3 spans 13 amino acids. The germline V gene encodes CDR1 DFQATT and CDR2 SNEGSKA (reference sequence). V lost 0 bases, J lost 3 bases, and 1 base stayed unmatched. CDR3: CSARDGTSYEQYF. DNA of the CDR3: TGCAGTGCTAGAGACGGGACTAGCTACGAGCAGTACTTC.

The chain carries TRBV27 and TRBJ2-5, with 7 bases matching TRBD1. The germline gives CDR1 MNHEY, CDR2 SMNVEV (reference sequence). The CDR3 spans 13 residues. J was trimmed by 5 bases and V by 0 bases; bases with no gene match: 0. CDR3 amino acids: CASSLSRGETQYF. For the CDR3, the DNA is TGTGCCAGCAGTTTATCCAGGGGGGAGACCCAGTACTTC.

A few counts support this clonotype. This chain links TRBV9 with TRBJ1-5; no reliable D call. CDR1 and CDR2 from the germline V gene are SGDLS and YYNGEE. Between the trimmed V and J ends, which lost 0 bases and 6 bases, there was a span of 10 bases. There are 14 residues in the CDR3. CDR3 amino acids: CASSVAGEGQPQHF. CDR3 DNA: TGTGCCAGCAGCGTAGCCGGGGAAGGTCAGCCCCAGCATTTT.

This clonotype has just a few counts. The DNA for the CDR3 is TGTGCCAGCGGGGGGAGGACTAGAGACGAGCAGTACTTC. This encodes CASGGRTRDEQYF. The rearrangement links TRBV6-2 or TRBV6-3 to TRBJ2-7, with 7 bases identical to TRBD2. V lost 8 bases and J lost 5; bases outside the gene matches: 9. CDR3 size: 13 residues. Germline CDR1 and CDR2: MNHEY and SVGEGT.

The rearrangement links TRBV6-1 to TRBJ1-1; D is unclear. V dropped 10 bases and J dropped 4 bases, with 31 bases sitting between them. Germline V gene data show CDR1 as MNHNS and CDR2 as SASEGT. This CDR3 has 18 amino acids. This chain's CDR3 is CATNPPPFRKSVGTEAFF. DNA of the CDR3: TGTGCCACCAACCCTCCTCCCTTCAGGAAGAGCGTGGGCACTGAAGCTTTCTTT.

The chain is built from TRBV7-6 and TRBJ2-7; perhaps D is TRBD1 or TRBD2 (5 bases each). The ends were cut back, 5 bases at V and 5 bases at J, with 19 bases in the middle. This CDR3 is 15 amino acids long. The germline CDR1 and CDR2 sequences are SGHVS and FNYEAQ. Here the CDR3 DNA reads TGTGCCAGCAGCAACTCATTCGGGGCTGCCAACGAGCAGTACTTC. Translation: CASSNSFGAANEQYF. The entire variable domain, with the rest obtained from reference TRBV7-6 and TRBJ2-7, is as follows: GAGVSQSPRYKVTKRGQDVALRCDPISGHVSLYWYRQALGQGPEFLTYFNYEAQQDKSGLPNDRFSAERPEGSISTLTIQRTEQRDSAMYRCASSNSFGAANEQYFGPGTRLTVT.

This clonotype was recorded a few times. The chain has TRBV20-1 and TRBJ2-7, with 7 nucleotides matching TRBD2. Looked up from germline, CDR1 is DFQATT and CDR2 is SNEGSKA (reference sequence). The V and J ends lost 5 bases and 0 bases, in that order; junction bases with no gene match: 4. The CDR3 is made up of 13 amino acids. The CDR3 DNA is TGCAGTGCTTACAGCGGGAACTCCTACGAGCAGTACTTC. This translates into CSAYSGNSYEQYF.

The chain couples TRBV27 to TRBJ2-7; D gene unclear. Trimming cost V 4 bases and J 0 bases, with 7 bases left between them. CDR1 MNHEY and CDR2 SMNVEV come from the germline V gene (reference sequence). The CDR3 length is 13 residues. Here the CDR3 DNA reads TGTGCCAGCAGTTCCATCGACTCCTACGAGCAGTACTTC. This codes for CASSSIDSYEQYF.

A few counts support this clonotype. CDR3: CASSLGGSGYTEAFF. The CDR3 bases are TGTGCCAGCAGCTTAGGGGGGTCCGGGTACACTGAAGCTTTCTTT. The chain couples TRBV13 to TRBJ1-1; D remains ambiguous. Trimming took 0 bases from V and 3 from J, leaving 11 bases between them. This CDR3 has 15 residues. Germline-derived CDR1 and CDR2 are PRHDT and FYEKMQ (reference sequence).

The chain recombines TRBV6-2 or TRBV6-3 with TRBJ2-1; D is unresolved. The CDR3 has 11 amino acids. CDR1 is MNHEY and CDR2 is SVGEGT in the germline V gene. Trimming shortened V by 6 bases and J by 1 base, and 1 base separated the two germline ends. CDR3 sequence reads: CASRSYNEQFF. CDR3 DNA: TGTGCCAGCAGATCCTACAATGAGCAGTTCTTC.

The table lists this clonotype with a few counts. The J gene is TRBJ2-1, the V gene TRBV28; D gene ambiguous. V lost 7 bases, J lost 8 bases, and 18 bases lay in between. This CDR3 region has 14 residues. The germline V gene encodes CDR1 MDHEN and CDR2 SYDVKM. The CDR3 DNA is TGTGCCAGCAATGGAGACCTGGCCCTAGATGAGCAGTTCTTC. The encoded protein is CASNGDLALDEQFF.

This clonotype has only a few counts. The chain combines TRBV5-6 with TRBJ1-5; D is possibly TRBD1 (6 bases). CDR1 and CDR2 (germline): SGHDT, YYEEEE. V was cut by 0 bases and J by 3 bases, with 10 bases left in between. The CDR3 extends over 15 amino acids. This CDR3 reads CASSLGQGNNQPQHF. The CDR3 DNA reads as TGTGCCAGCAGCTTGGGGCAGGGGAACAATCAGCCCCAGCATTTT.

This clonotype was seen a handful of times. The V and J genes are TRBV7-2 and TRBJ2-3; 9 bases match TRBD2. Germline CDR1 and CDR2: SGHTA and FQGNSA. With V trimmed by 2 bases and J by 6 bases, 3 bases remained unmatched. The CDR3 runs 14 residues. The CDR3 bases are TGTGCCAGCAGCTTAATGGCGGGAGGGGATACGCAGTATTTT. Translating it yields CASSLMAGGDTQYF.

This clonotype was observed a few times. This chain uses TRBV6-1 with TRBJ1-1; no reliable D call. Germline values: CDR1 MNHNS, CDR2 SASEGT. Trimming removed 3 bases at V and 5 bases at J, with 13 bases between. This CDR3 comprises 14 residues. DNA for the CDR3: TGTGCCAGCAGTGATGCTGAGGGCTTTACTGAAGCTTTCTTT. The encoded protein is CASSDAEGFTEAFF.

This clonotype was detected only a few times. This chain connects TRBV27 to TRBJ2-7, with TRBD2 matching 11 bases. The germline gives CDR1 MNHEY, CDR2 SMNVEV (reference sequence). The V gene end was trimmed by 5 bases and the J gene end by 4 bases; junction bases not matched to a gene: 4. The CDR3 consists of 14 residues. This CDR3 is CASSPRLAGYEQYF. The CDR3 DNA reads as TGTGCCAGCAGTCCTCGACTAGCGGGGTACGAGCAGTACTTC.

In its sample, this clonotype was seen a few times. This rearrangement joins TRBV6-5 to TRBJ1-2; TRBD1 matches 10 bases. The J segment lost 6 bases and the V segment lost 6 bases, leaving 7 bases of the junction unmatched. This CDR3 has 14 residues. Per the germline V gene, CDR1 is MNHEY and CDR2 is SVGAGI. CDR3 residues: CASSRTGGVDGYTF. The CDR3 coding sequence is TGTGCCAGCAGCCGGACAGGGGGTGTCGATGGCTACACCTTC.